This TCR beta chain was documented in a study of T cells in Graves' hyperthyroidism and ophthalmopathy. The wider study: Peripheral blood was collected at initial diagnosis, before any treatment.

This clonotype was picked up many times. The diagnostic basis comprised clinical symptoms, serum thyroxine and TRAb, thyroid ultrasound and orbital computed tomography. The germline CDR1 and CDR2 sequences are SGHAT and FQNNGV. V lost 3 bases to trimming and J lost 2 bases, with 7 bases between them. This CDR3 spans 13 amino acids. Amplification of TCR beta CDR3 regions was performed using RNA transcripts as template. When the TCR CDR3 underwent first-round RT-PCR, the HTBI primer set was used. TCRdb called the multiplex PCR reads again in MiXCR, with one record for every CDR3 protein. The sample records about 350,000 distinct CDR3 sequences, around 18% being singletons.

The source of this sequence is a woman in her thirties or forties with Graves' ophthalmopathy. Sequenced: blood. V and J are TRBV11-2 and TRBJ2-5; no clear D. The chain's CDR3 is CASSFHTQETQYF. CDR3 sequence (DNA): TGTGCCAGCAGCTTCCACACTCAAGAGACCCAGTACTTC.